A single sample gave rise to the 17 T cell receptor beta chains below, sequenced in a study of T cells in Graves' hyperthyroidism and ophthalmopathy. Amplified regions were TCR beta CDR3 sequences from RNA transcripts. With the HTBI primer set, the TCR CDR3 went through a first round of RT-PCR. TCRdb reprocessed the multiplex PCR reads with MiXCR, giving one entry per CDR3 protein. This repertoire shows about 610,000 distinct CDR3 sequences, roughly 50% found once; its top ten account for roughly 8.2%. The sequenced sample was peripheral blood or thyroid tissue (not recorded which). The receptors stem from a woman aged 18-35 years with Graves' hyperthyroidism.

This clonotype was found a few times. One end of the junction is discordant with germline, which a read error may explain. This CDR3 reads CASSLANYGYTF. CDR3 nucleotide sequence: TGTGCCAGCAGTTTGGCTAATTATGGCTACACCTTC. The chain joins TRBV2 to TRBJ1-2; D gene uncertain. Per germline, CDR1 SNHLY and CDR2 FYNNEI. The CDR3 loop spans 12 amino acids.

J is TRBJ1-1 and V is TRBV18; the D is unclear. The CDR3 length is 14 residues. Germline CDR1 KGHSH, CDR2 LQKENI. V was clipped by 5 bases and J by 6 bases, with 16 bases between them. CDR3 sequence reads: CASSTFSELSEAFF. The CDR3 DNA reads as TGTGCCAGCTCAACTTTTTCGGAGCTTTCTGAAGCTTTCTTT.

V and J are TRBV30 and TRBJ2-6; TRBD1 might be the D (5 bases). The length of the CDR3 is 14 residues. V dropped 4 bases and J dropped 3 bases, with 10 bases sitting between them. Per the germline V gene, CDR1 is GTSNPN and CDR2 is SVGIG (reference sequence). The CDR3, as DNA: TGTGCCTGGAAAAGGGGAAATGGGGCCAACGTCCTGACTTTC. This sequence encodes CAWKRGNGANVLTF.

On this clonotype: A read error may account for a junction end that differs from germline. The rearrangement joins TRBV10-3 to TRBJ2-7; no reliable D call. The CDR3 is 13 residues long. CDR1 is ENHRY, CDR2 SYGVKD, per germline. CDR3 coding DNA: TGTGCCAACAGTGATCGAGCAGCCTACGAGCAGTACTTC. Encoded protein: CANSDRAAYEQYF.

This clonotype was picked up a small number of times. The chain couples TRBV29-1 to TRBJ2-7; D gene uncertain. Germline V gene sequence: CDR1 SQVTM, CDR2 ANQGSEA. The CDR3 length is 11 residues. Trimming removed 3 bases from V and 4 bases from J, with 7 bases in between. CDR3 residues: CSVDWKYEQYF. CDR3 in DNA: TGCAGCGTTGATTGGAAATACGAGCAGTACTTC.

The V and J genes are TRBV5-1 and TRBJ2-5; D might be TRBD2 (8 bases). The CDR3 is made up of 15 amino acids. Germline CDR1 SGHRS, CDR2 YFSETQ. V lost 4 bases and J 5 bases, leaving 18 bases between the germline ends. CDR3 sequence reads: CASSPGRGPYETQYF. The CDR3 DNA follows: TGCGCCAGCAGCCCCGGGAGGGGGCCGTATGAGACCCAGTACTTC.

This clonotype was recorded many times. The genes are TRBV20-1 and TRBJ1-6; D unclear. The CDR3 is 14 amino acids. V was clipped by 6 bases and J by 7 bases, with 16 bases between them. The V gene's germline CDR1 is DFQATT and CDR2 SNEGSKA (reference sequence). The CDR3 DNA is TGCAGTGCCCCATCTCGTGCTGGGAATTCACCCCTCCACTTT. It codes for CSAPSRAGNSPLHF.

V and J are TRBV7-2 and TRBJ1-4; weak D call: TRBD1 (5 bases). CDR1 is SGHTA, CDR2 FQGNSA, per germline. V was clipped by 5 bases and J by 10 bases, with 14 bases between them. CDR3 length equals 13 residues. The CDR3, as DNA: TGTGCCAGCAGCACGGGACCTTTGGGAAAACTGTTTTTT. Its protein is CASSTGPLGKLFF.

V and J are TRBV12-1 and TRBJ2-7; the table gives TRBD2 as D, unverified against the DNA. TRBV12-1 is reported as a pseudogene. The CDR3 extends over 11 amino acids. The CDR3 loop is CAPAPSVEQYF. CDR3 bases: TGTGCCCCAGCGCCCTCGGTTGAGCAGTACTTC.

J is TRBJ2-5 and V is TRBV7-6; 8 bases fit TRBD2. The V gene end was trimmed by 9 bases and the J gene end by 1 base; junction bases not matched to a gene: 1. This CDR3 spans 12 amino acids. Looked up from germline, CDR1 is SGHVS and CDR2 is FNYEAQ. DNA for the CDR3: TGTGCCAGAGGACTAGCCCAAGAGACCCAGTACTTC. Residues: CARGLAQETQYF.

The gene calls are TRBV2 and TRBJ1-4; a possible D gene is TRBD1 (5 bases). Looked up from germline, CDR1 is SNHLY and CDR2 is FYNNEI. The CDR3 runs 14 residues. Trimming removed 9 bases from V and 7 bases from J, with 18 bases in between. CDR3 coding DNA: TGTGCCAGTTTAGCGGGGCGCGTAGGTGAAAAACTGTTTTTT. Protein: CASLAGRVGEKLFF.

For this clonotype: Given the absence of the conserved phenylalanine or tryptophan at the CDR3 end, a read error is likely. V is TRBV20-1 and J is TRBJ2-6; D gene uncertain. V gave up 5 bases and J gave up 0 bases, with 8 bases separating them. The CDR3 is made up of 14 amino acids. Germline lookup yields CDR1 DFQATT and CDR2 SNEGSKA (reference sequence). CDR3 residues: CSARPGSGANVLTP. The DNA for the CDR3 is TGCAGTGCTCGCCCAGGCTCTGGGGCCAACGTCCTGACTCCA.

There are many counts of this clonotype. DNA of the CDR3: TGTGCCAGCAGTTTCCTAGCGGGAGACTATCGGGAGCAGTACTTC. It yields the protein CASSFLAGDYREQYF. The chain links TRBV12-3 or TRBV12-4 to TRBJ2-7; TRBD2 agrees at 10 bases. V was clipped by 3 bases and J by 7 bases; unmatched bases: 9. This CDR3 contains 15 residues.

Regarding this clonotype: Given a much more abundant clone one base away, this may be a read error. CDR3 protein: CASRLGHDKGTQYF. Written as DNA, the CDR3 is TGTGCCAGCAGATTGGGACACGATAAAGGGACCCAGTACTTC. V and J are TRBV6-1 and TRBJ2-5, with D possibly TRBD1 on 6 matching bases. Germline CDR1 is MNHNS and CDR2 is SASEGT. Trimming shortened V by 6 bases and J by 7 bases, and 18 bases separated the two germline ends. The CDR3 has 14 residues.

This clonotype showed up many times. The chain links TRBV20-1 to TRBJ2-2; D not resolved. In germline, CDR1 is DFQATT, CDR2 SNEGSKA (reference sequence). Trimming removed 3 bases from V and 4 bases from J, with 12 bases in between. This CDR3 spans 14 amino acids. CDR3 nucleotides: TGCAGTGCTAGTGGTCGGTGGAGCACCGGGGAGCTGTTTTTT. It translates to CSASGRWSTGELFF.

This clonotype was observed many times. CDR3 amino acids: CASSKRDNYNEQFF. The CDR3 bases are TGTGCCAGCAGTAAGCGGGATAACTACAATGAGCAGTTCTTC. J is TRBJ2-1 and V is TRBV25-1, with 7 bases matching TRBD2. V lost 5 bases and J lost 3; bases outside the gene matches: 4. Per germline, CDR1 MGHDK and CDR2 SYGVNS. The CDR3 is 14 amino acids.

The J gene is TRBJ1-1, the V gene TRBV9; TRBD1 might be the D (6 bases). V lost 7 bases to trimming and J lost 4 bases, with 20 bases between them. Per germline, CDR1 SGDLS and CDR2 YYNGEE. This CDR3 contains 15 residues. CDR3 coding DNA: TGTGCCAGCTCACCCCGGACGGGGGGCATCACTGAAGCTTTCTTT. Its protein product is CASSPRTGGITEAFF.